Described below is a single T cell receptor (beta chain) sequence and its context. This clonotype was found many times. Its antigen specificity is not known. The input lacks base qualities; no much larger clone sits a single base away. The data were obtained in a study of molecular identifiers for immune sequencing clone quantification (dated by TCRdb to the late 2010s). Regarding the research as a whole: For a replicate experiment, RNA from approximately 20,000 or 100,000 naive CD8 T cells was divided into five aliquots, and four of the five aliquots were sequenced. CD8 T cells were used in a methods study to benchmark molecular-identifier clustering-based TCR repertoire sequencing (MIDCIRS) and TCR RNA copy counting. Overall results and qualifications from the work: Spiked-in Jurkat TCR RNA equal to a single cell's worth was reported to be detectable even within one million naive CD8 T cells. Naive libraries contained spiked-in Jurkat TCR RNA (10 copies' worth), which is not part of the donor repertoire. When barcode sub-clustering was not used, chimeric consensus sequences inflated TCR diversity, with chimeras reaching as high as 47%. Modeling gave around 2.7 recovered TCR RNA copies per cell versus around 10 by digital PCR, implying about 30% capture efficiency. Identical TCR molecules sharing a barcode could cause highly expanded clone sizes to be underestimated. Clones above 20 RNA copies held over 97% of molecules in CMV-specific effector cells but under 1% in naive cells.

Naive CD8 T cell libraries were made from 20,000 to 1,000,000 sorted cells using 10%, 30% or 50% of purified RNA. Naive CD8 T cells were FACS-sorted as CD8+CD4-CCR7+CD45RA+ on a BD FACSAria II into RLT Plus buffer. To test detection sensitivity, Jurkat RNA equivalent to roughly eleven TCR copies was spiked into samples of about 20,000-1,100,000 naive CD8 T cells. CD8 T cells were enriched with RosetteSep CD8+ T Cell Enrichment Cocktail and Ficoll-Paque, followed by ACK red cell lysis. Library preparation used PCR. Sequencing used a NextSeq 500. Bulk TCR libraries were prepared as previously described, using TCR primers listed in Table S5. The Qiagen AllPrep DNA/RNA kit was used to purify total RNA. Reads from multiple sequencing runs of the same library were pooled before analysis. Regarding the original processing steps: Reads were retained only if an exact TCR constant sequence was present, and the retained reads were trimmed to 150 nt and grouped according to their 12-nt molecular barcodes. Reads within each barcode group were sub-clustered using a 15% Levenshtein threshold, and quality-weighted consensus sequences were constructed for each RNA molecule. Non-functional sequences were excluded, and lower-count sequences lying one edit away from another sequence were also excluded. Barcode sub-clusters with fewer than 20% of the maximum read count were removed, based on fitting two negative binomial distributions. The public reads were reprocessed in TCRdb via fastp at Q25 and MiXCR, keeping in-frame beta chains. Each entry is one CDR3 protein sequence, shown with its most common DNA and genes. None of the V and J calls come from the authors' own analysis; TCRdb made them. Within this sample are about 630,000 distinct CDR3 sequences, with roughly 27% of them counted one time only. Of the sample, 0.75% to 0.8% is held by the ten largest clones.

CDR3 length: 13 amino acids, cysteine to phenylalanine. Kept here is only the CDR3 DNA, which spans 39 bases and is read in frame from base 1. V ends up 2 bases short and J 8 bases short, with an unmatched junction base count of 4. Per the germline V gene, MNHNS is the CDR1 and SASEGT is the CDR2. This sequence was found in a human donor in good health. Some libraries in this study had Jurkat cell RNA spiked in. This receptor chain uses TRBV6-1 and TRBJ2-3, with 7 middle bases fitting TRBD2. Sequencing used naive CD8+ T cells from blood, with Jurkat cell RNA spiked in. Per the publication, the cell subset or site label means: FACS-sorted CD8+CD4-CCR7+CD45RA+ naive T cells. The nucleotide sequence reads as follows: TGTGCCAGCAGTGAATGGGAGGGTAGTACGCAGTATTTT. Its translation reads: CASSEWEGSTQYF.